The 26 T cell receptor beta chains below were found in one sample sequenced in a study of blood T cell repertoires in COVID-19. Repertoires were generated with immunoSEQ multiplex PCR, while TCRdb's copy carries only in-frame clones and drops some. The sample carries roughly 130,000 clones, 65% to 85% recorded once. Sequenced material: peripheral blood. The receptor source for this set is a man in his sixties or seventies with acute or convalescent COVID-19.

This chain uses TRBV4-2 with TRBJ2-1; TRBD2 aligns across 8 bases. CDR1 is LGHNA, CDR2 YNFKEQ, per germline. The J segment lost 7 bases and the V segment lost 1 base, leaving 3 bases of the junction unmatched. The CDR3 is made up of 14 amino acids. The CDR3 here is CASSQAAGENEQFF. The CDR3 bases are TGTGCCAGCAGCCAAGCAGCGGGGGAGAATGAGCAGTTCTTC.

This chain joins TRBV5-4 and TRBJ2-3; 10 bases agree with TRBD2. V was pared by 0 bases and J by 1 base, with 5 bases of the junction left unmatched. Germline loops: CDR1 SGHNT, CDR2 YYREEE (reference sequence). This CDR3 comprises 17 residues. As DNA, the CDR3 is TGTGCCAGCAGCTTGGCCTTACTAGCGGGACGCACAGATACGCAGTATTTT. Amino acid sequence: CASSLALLAGRTDTQYF. The variable domain in full, with the rest retrieved from reference TRBV5-4 and TRBJ2-3, is ETGVTQSPTHLIKTRGQQVTLRCSSQSGHNTVSWYQQALGQGPQFIFQYYREEENGRGNFPPRFSGLQFPNYSSELNVNALELDDSALYLCASSLALLAGRTDTQYFGPGTRLTVL.

The J gene is TRBJ1-4, the V gene TRBV7-3; D is unresolved. This CDR3 comprises 12 residues. Trimming took 1 base from V and 7 from J, leaving 4 bases between them. From germline, CDR1 is SGHTA and CDR2 FQGTGA. The CDR3 here is CASSLRGEKLFF. As DNA, the CDR3 is TGTGCCAGCAGCTTAAGAGGTGAAAAACTGTTTTTT.

The V call is TRBV6-5, the J call TRBJ1-5; 8 nucleotides align to TRBD1. The germline V gene encodes CDR1 MNHEY and CDR2 SVGAGI. J was trimmed by 6 bases and V by 2 bases; bases with no gene match: 9. This CDR3 has 16 residues. The CDR3 loop reads CASSYADRGRSQPQHF. CDR3 in DNA: TGTGCCAGCAGTTACGCCGACAGGGGAAGGAGTCAGCCCCAGCATTTT.

The V and J genes are TRBV3-1 (or the pseudogene TRBV3-2) and TRBJ2-1; D perhaps matches TRBD1 (8 bases). Trimming removed 0 bases from V and 9 bases from J, with 15 bases in between. The CDR3 loop spans 15 amino acids. Looked up from germline, CDR1 is LGHDT and CDR2 is YNNKEL (reference sequence). The CDR3 region is CASSQDRTGGGEQFF. The CDR3 bases are TGTGCCAGCAGCCAAGATCGAACAGGGGGGGGTGAGCAGTTCTTC.

The table lists this clone with a count of one. The chain has TRBV12-3 or TRBV12-4 and TRBJ2-7; tentative D call: TRBD1 (6 bases). The CDR3 has 13 residues. The V gene lost 3 bases and the J gene lost 3 bases, with 9 bases spanning the gap. For the CDR3, the DNA is TGTGCCAGCAGTTTCGGACAGTACTACGAGCAGTACTTC. As protein: CASSFGQYYEQYF.

This chain joins TRBV3-1 (or the pseudogene TRBV3-2) and TRBJ1-2, with TRBD1 matching 8 bases. After removal of 1 base from V and 6 bases from J, the junction contained 1 base not matched to a gene. This CDR3 is built from 13 residues. Germline V gives CDR1 LGHDT, CDR2 YNNKEL (reference sequence). CDR3 amino acids: CASSQVDRDGYTF. CDR3 in DNA: TGTGCCAGCAGCCAAGTGGACAGGGATGGCTACACCTTC.

CDR3 protein: CASSIDLAGVQYF. As DNA, the CDR3 is TGTGCCAGTAGTATAGACCTAGCGGGGGTTCAGTACTTC. The V gene is TRBV19, the J gene TRBJ2-4; TRBD2 matches at 10 bases. The CDR3 spans 13 residues. Unmatched junction bases numbered 1, after V lost 0 bases and J lost 11 bases. In germline, CDR1 is LNHDA, CDR2 SQIVND (reference sequence).

This clone was picked up a small number of times. The chain couples TRBV9 to TRBJ1-2, with D tentatively TRBD1 (5 bases). This CDR3 is built from 11 residues. Germline loops: CDR1 SGDLS, CDR2 YYNGEE. V was cut by 8 bases and J by 6 bases, with 11 bases left in between. The CDR3 DNA reads TGTGCCAGTCAGGGATGGGATGGCTACACCTTC. Its translation: CASQGWDGYTF. Full variable domain (missing parts from reference TRBV9 and TRBJ1-2): DSGVTQTPKHLITATGQRVTLRCSPRSGDLSVYWYQQSLDQGLQFLIQYYNGEERAKGNILERFSAQQFPDLHSELNLSSLELGDSALYFCASQGWDGYTFGSGTRLTVV.

The rearrangement joins TRBV5-1 to TRBJ2-7; 12 nucleotides line up with TRBD2. CDR1 is SGHRS and CDR2 is YFSETQ in the germline V gene. With 0 bases clipped from V and 7 bases from J, the junction kept 5 bases outside the gene matches. This CDR3 region has 15 residues. The chain's CDR3 is CASSLVPSGGAEQYF. CDR3 in DNA: TGCGCCAGCAGCTTGGTTCCTAGCGGGGGGGCGGAGCAGTACTTC.

This clone showed up just once. The chain couples TRBV5-8 to TRBJ2-2; TRBD2 might be the D (5 bases). V was shortened by 0 bases and J by 5 bases, with 11 bases between the two germline ends. CDR1 and CDR2 from the germline V gene are SGHTS and YDEGEE. The CDR3 runs 15 residues. CDR3: CASSLAGVSTGELFF. The DNA of the CDR3 is TGTGCCAGCAGCTTGGCCGGGGTGTCGACCGGGGAGCTGTTTTTT.

The J gene is TRBJ2-3, the V gene TRBV30; 8 bases align to TRBD2. J gave up 7 bases and V 0 bases, and 12 bases lay outside the gene matches. The germline V gene has CDR1 GTSNPN and CDR2 SVGIG (reference sequence). The CDR3 has 16 amino acids. The CDR3 region is CAWSVPSGGTTHTQYF. In DNA form, the CDR3 reads TGTGCCTGGAGTGTACCCAGCGGGGGTACTACACATACGCAGTATTTT.

The chain carries TRBV4-1 and TRBJ2-7; 8 bases line up with TRBD1. The CDR3 has 15 residues. Germline V gene lookup returns CDR1 MGHRA and CDR2 YSYEKL. V lost 3 bases, J lost 4 bases, and 8 bases stayed unmatched. The CDR3 DNA reads TGCGCCAGCAGCCAGCCGGGCAGGGGGCAGTACGAGCAGTACTTC. It yields the protein CASSQPGRGQYEQYF.

V gene TRBV19 combines with J gene TRBJ2-7; D is undetermined. Deletions cut 6 bases from V and 3 bases from J, with 9 bases between. The germline V gene has CDR1 LNHDA and CDR2 SQIVND (reference sequence). The CDR3 totals 12 residues. The CDR3 DNA follows: TGTGCCAGTAGGGGCCTCCGCTACGAGCAGTACTTC. Its translation is CASRGLRYEQYF.

This clone was seen more than once but under ten times. The rearrangement joins TRBV7-8 to TRBJ2-3, with D possibly matching TRBD2 (7 bases). The CDR3 length is 14 residues. Germline-derived CDR1 and CDR2 are SGHVS and FQNEAQ. V gave up 5 bases and J gave up 4 bases, with 13 bases separating them. Here the CDR3 reads CASSILGGPDTQYF. Here the CDR3 DNA reads TGTGCCAGCAGCATTTTGGGGGGGCCAGATACGCAGTATTTT.

J is TRBJ2-5 and V is TRBV29-1; D uncertain. Trimming took 4 bases from V and 5 from J, leaving 11 bases between them. CDR3 length equals 12 residues. Per germline, CDR1 SQVTM and CDR2 ANQGSEA. The CDR3 sequence: CSVGQAQETQYF. Written as DNA, the CDR3 is TGCAGCGTTGGTCAGGCCCAGGAGACCCAGTACTTC.

The rearrangement uses TRBV7-3 and TRBJ2-3; possibly TRBD2 for D (6 bases). The CDR3 runs 12 residues. Trimming shortened V by 2 bases and J by 11 bases, and 11 bases separated the two germline ends. Germline CDR1 and CDR2: SGHTA and FQGTGA. The CDR3 sequence is CASSLGTEGQYF. The DNA for the CDR3 is TGTGCCAGCAGCTTAGGGACTGAGGGGCAGTATTTT.

The gene calls are TRBV2 and TRBJ2-7; D perhaps matches TRBD1 (6 bases). The CDR3 is 14 amino acids. The germline V gene has CDR1 SNHLY and CDR2 FYNNEI. The V end lost 4 bases, the J end lost 2 bases, and 12 bases lay between the germline ends. The CDR3 loop reads CASSGRGGPYEQYF. CDR3 in DNA: TGTGCCAGCAGTGGCAGGGGTGGACCCTACGAGCAGTACTTC.

This chain joins TRBV27 and TRBJ2-7; possible D gene TRBD2, 7 bases. CDR1 and CDR2 (germline): MNHEY, SMNVEV (reference sequence). The CDR3 is 15 residues long. V lost 1 base and J 5 bases, leaving 15 bases between the germline ends. Here the CDR3 reads CASSLLRGRENEQYF. The DNA of the CDR3 is TGTGCCAGCAGTTTATTAAGGGGGAGGGAGAACGAGCAGTACTTC.

This chain joins TRBV7-2 and TRBJ1-6; TRBD1 matches at 8 bases. The V gene end was trimmed by 1 base and the J gene end by 6 bases; junction bases not matched to a gene: 2. The CDR3 length is 15 residues. In germline, CDR1 is SGHTA, CDR2 FQGNSA. The CDR3 loop reads CASSLGGQGNSPLHF. The CDR3 nucleotides are TGTGCCAGCAGCTTAGGAGGACAGGGTAATTCACCCCTCCACTTT.

Concerning this clone: Other DNA sequences of this sample code for an identical CDR3. The chain employs TRBV20-1 and TRBJ1-1; no reliable D call. The CDR3 consists of 11 residues. V was trimmed by 6 bases and J by 1 base, leaving 6 bases between them. Germline CDR1 is DFQATT and CDR2 is SNEGSKA (reference sequence). CDR3 nucleotide sequence: TGCAGTGCGCGGCAGAACACTGAAGCTTTCTTT. Amino acids: CSARQNTEAFF.

The rearrangement links TRBV30 to TRBJ2-3, with 9 bases that match TRBD1. With 4 bases clipped from V and 2 bases from J, the junction kept 19 bases outside the gene matches. The V gene's germline CDR1 is GTSNPN and CDR2 SVGIG (reference sequence). This CDR3 has 19 residues. The CDR3 sequence: CAWTYSSGTGSSHTDTQYF. The CDR3 nucleotides are TGTGCCTGGACTTACTCCTCCGGGACAGGGTCATCGCACACAGATACGCAGTATTTT.

V usage is TRBV6-5 and J usage is TRBJ1-3; D is unresolved. V lost 2 bases and J 0 bases, leaving 8 bases between the germline ends. CDR1 and CDR2 (germline): MNHEY, SVGAGI. CDR3 size: 15 residues. CDR3 sequence: CASSYEGPSGNTIYF. The CDR3 DNA follows: TGTGCCAGCAGTTACGAGGGCCCCTCTGGAAACACCATATATTTT.

This clone was observed a few times. The CDR3 nucleotides are TGTGCCAGCGGGACAGGGGCAGATACGCAGTATTTT. Residues: CASGTGADTQYF. The genes are TRBV9 and TRBJ2-3; 10 bases agree with TRBD1. The V segment lost 7 bases and the J segment 4 bases; nucleotides outside the gene matches: 0. Germline lookup yields CDR1 SGDLS and CDR2 YYNGEE. The CDR3 sequence is 12 residues long.

The chain employs TRBV3-1 (or the pseudogene TRBV3-2) and TRBJ2-7; no clear D gene. V lost 4 bases, J lost 3 bases, and 7 bases lay in between. The germline V gene encodes CDR1 LGHDT and CDR2 YNNKEL (reference sequence). CDR3 length equals 12 residues. The CDR3: CASSRADYEQYF. CDR3 DNA: TGTGCCAGCAGCCGCGCCGACTACGAGCAGTACTTC.

The DNA for the CDR3 is TGTGCCAGCAGTTTCCAAGGGACAGCAAATCCCTACGAGCAGTACTTC. It codes for CASSFQGTANPYEQYF. The rearrangement uses TRBV27 and TRBJ2-7, with 7 bases fitting TRBD1. Germline V gene data show CDR1 as MNHEY and CDR2 as SMNVEV (reference sequence). Trimming at V came to 3 bases and at J to 2 bases, leaving 10 bases not matched to a gene. The CDR3 extends over 16 amino acids.